This T cell receptor (beta chain) was captured by sequencing in a study of blood T cell repertoires in COVID-19 (dated by TCRdb to the early 2020s). The study in broad terms: The collaborator samples originated in the United States, Italy and Spain and spanned the acute and convalescent phases of COVID-19. The prospective study material was composed of cDNA or gDNA derived from T cells, B-cell-depleted T cells, or PBMCs. Deeply sampled blood TCRbeta repertoires from subjects exposed to, actively infected with, or recovered from COVID-19 were included in the dataset. The repertoires were made available in a free public database intended to serve as a resource for research on the immune response to SARS-CoV-2. The samples were drawn from two sources: the first 160 participants of the ongoing ImmuneRACE study, and 1,254 subjects contributed by 6 global collaborators. A de-identified subject ID, COVID-19 status, age in years and sex were almost always included in the sample metadata. Where HLA class I and class II types were available, the types were taken from metadata supplied by the sample provider, not from assay-based typing.

The CDR3 starts with the cysteine, ends with the phenylalanine, and has 13 residues. Of the read, only the CDR3 DNA is kept; its 39 bases are in frame from base 1. Via the germline V gene (reference sequence), CDR1 is LGHDT and CDR2 YNNKEL. Cut back by 2 bases and 4 bases, the V and J ends lie 8 bases apart. What the research found in general, with its limitations: How much clinical and demographic metadata was included differed by source and by participant, and the metadata was provided uncurated.

TCRbeta CDR3 regions were amplified from genomic DNA using the immunoSEQ Assay, a bias-controlled multiplex PCR. The paper's processing steps were these. The number of nucleated cells in each sample was estimated by amplification of reference gene primers within the assay. To quantify the absolute abundance of each unique TCRbeta CDR3 rearrangement, sequence reads were collapsed and filtered. Productive Simpson clonality was computed per sample as the square root of Simpson's diversity index over productive rearrangements. Sourced from immuneACCESS, this table was stored by TCRdb with only in-frame sequences that have V and J called. A share of the clones is absent; for the studies checked, an unresolved V gene accounts for under half, and the remainder has no known explanation. V, J and clone size are those of that table, while D and trimming were read from the DNA. This sample has 200,000 to 250,000 clones in its table, and 82% of those were observed once. The ten most abundant clones make up 1.5% to 2% of the sample.

Collaborating institutions collected whole blood in K2EDTA tubes following their own protocols. Collaborator samples were shipped for TCRbeta analysis as frozen whole blood, isolated PBMCs, or DNA extracted from either sample type. A remark on this clone: It has no known antigen specificity. No qualities accompany the bases; no much larger clone lies one base away.

The clonotype originates from a woman older than 75 with acute or convalescent COVID-19. This receptor chain uses TRBV3-1 (or the pseudogene TRBV3-2) and TRBJ2-5; possibly the D gene is TRBD2, per 5 matching bases. The sample consisted of peripheral blood. The nucleotide sequence is given as TGTGCCAGCAGCCAAAACGGGGTAGAGACCCAGTACTTC. This translates into CASSQNGVETQYF.